These 11 T cell receptor beta chains share one sample of origin, sequenced in a study of T-cell reconstitution after alpha-beta-depleted transplantation in children. Unique molecular identifiers were used to barcode this TCRbeta library. TCRdb fed the PCR reads into MiXCR, producing one record per CDR3 protein. In the table there are 750,000 to 950,000 distinct CDR3 sequences, about 15% of which are singletons. The source was PBMCs, mostly from graft donor cells, collected 360 days after TCRalphabeta/CD19-depleted stem cell transplant. Receptors were obtained from a male patient aged 10 to 17 who had a stem cell transplant for acute lymphoblastic leukemia, so the T cells may come from the graft donor.

The gene calls are TRBV7-6 and TRBJ2-3; the D gene is possibly TRBD2 (6 bases). CDR1 and CDR2 from the germline V gene are SGHVS and FNYEAQ. Trimming removed 3 bases from V and 6 bases from J, with 13 bases in between. CDR3 length: 14 amino acids. DNA for the CDR3: TGTGCCAGCAGCTTGGGACTCCAAGGGGATACGCAGTATTTT. Translated: CASSLGLQGDTQYF.

This clonotype was counted only a few times. V is TRBV2 and J is TRBJ2-5; tentatively, D is TRBD2 (7 bases). The CDR3 has 11 amino acids. Germline assignment: CDR1 SNHLY and CDR2 FYNNEI. The ends were cut back, 11 bases at V and 4 bases at J, with 11 bases in the middle. CDR3 DNA sequence: TGTGCCCAAAGGGGGGGAGAGACCCAGTACTTC. Translating gives CAQRGGETQYF.

This clonotype was seen only a few times. The V and J genes are TRBV19 and TRBJ1-1; weak D call: TRBD1 (6 bases). This CDR3 comprises 13 residues. From germline, CDR1 is LNHDA and CDR2 SQIVND (reference sequence). V was shortened by 3 bases and J by 8 bases, with 13 bases between the two germline ends. This CDR3 is CASSITGQSEAFF. The CDR3 region has the DNA TGTGCCAGTAGTATCACCGGACAGTCAGAAGCTTTCTTT.

The V gene is TRBV9, the J gene TRBJ2-7, with TRBD2 matching over 7 bases. CDR1 is SGDLS, CDR2 YYNGEE, per germline. The CDR3 sequence is 14 residues long. J was trimmed by 2 bases and V by 3 bases; bases with no gene match: 5. The CDR3 region is CASSGSGPAYEQYF. The DNA of the CDR3 is TGTGCCAGCAGCGGTAGCGGGCCAGCCTACGAGCAGTACTTC.

This clonotype was recorded a few times. CDR3 nucleotide sequence: TGTGCCAGCAGTTTCCTGAGAAGGGACGGCTACACCTTC. Protein: CASSFLRRDGYTF. The chain is built from TRBV12-3 or TRBV12-4 and TRBJ1-2; TRBD1 might be the D (5 bases). The CDR3 totals 13 residues. V was pared by 3 bases and J by 8 bases, with 13 bases between.

This clonotype has more than one count but fewer than ten. The rearrangement joins TRBV7-2 to TRBJ2-1; D uncertain. The CDR3 consists of 17 residues. Trimming cost V 1 base and J 1 base, with 14 bases left between them. CDR1 and CDR2 from the germline V gene are SGHTA and FQGNSA. CDR3 in DNA: TGTGCCAGCAGCTTAGGGCCCTTTGGGCCGTCCTACAATGAGCAGTTCTTC. Translation: CASSLGPFGPSYNEQFF.

The sample holds a few counts of this clonotype. The chain combines TRBV2 with TRBJ2-2; 8 nucleotides match TRBD1. Trimming removed 6 bases from V and 4 bases from J; junction bases left unmatched: 7. This CDR3 comprises 15 residues. The V gene's germline CDR1 is SNHLY and CDR2 FYNNEI. The CDR3, as DNA: TGTGCCAGCAGCTCACAGGGGGTATCCACCGGGGAGCTGTTTTTT. It yields the protein CASSSQGVSTGELFF.

This clonotype has only a few counts. The chain couples TRBV7-9 to TRBJ1-1; no firm D call. V lost 3 bases, J lost 3 bases, and 11 bases lay in between. The germline CDR1 and CDR2 sequences are SEHNR and FQNEAQ (reference sequence). CDR3 size: 14 residues. Here the CDR3 DNA reads TGTGCCAGCAGCTTCCACTTTAGGGACACTGAAGCTTTCTTT. Protein product: CASSFHFRDTEAFF.

In its sample, this clonotype was seen a few times. This chain links TRBV4-1 with TRBJ2-7, with D tentatively TRBD1 (6 bases). Germline V gene data show CDR1 as MGHRA and CDR2 as YSYEKL. The CDR3 extends over 13 amino acids. V was trimmed by 3 bases and J by 13 bases, leaving 19 bases between them. This CDR3 reads CASSHSGAPSPYF. The CDR3 DNA follows: TGCGCCAGCAGCCACTCAGGGGCCCCTTCCCCCTACTTC.

This clonotype was seen ten or more times. The CDR3 DNA sequence: TGCGCCAGCAGCCTGGCCTCTCGCACAGATACGCAGTATTTT. As protein: CASSLASRTDTQYF. The gene calls are TRBV5-1 and TRBJ2-3, with D unclear. Germline V CDR1 and CDR2: SGHRS, YFSETQ. This CDR3 spans 14 amino acids. Trimming left V 4 bases short and J 1 base short, with 10 bases between.

This rearrangement joins TRBV2 to TRBJ2-1; TRBD2 aligns across 7 bases. V lost 6 bases and J lost 0; bases outside the gene matches: 14. Germline CDR1 reads SNHLY; CDR2 reads FYNNEI. The CDR3 spans 18 residues. Written as DNA, the CDR3 is TGTGCCAGCAGGGACGAGGACGGGAGGCCAACCTCCTACAATGAGCAGTTCTTC. It yields the protein CASRDEDGRPTSYNEQFF.